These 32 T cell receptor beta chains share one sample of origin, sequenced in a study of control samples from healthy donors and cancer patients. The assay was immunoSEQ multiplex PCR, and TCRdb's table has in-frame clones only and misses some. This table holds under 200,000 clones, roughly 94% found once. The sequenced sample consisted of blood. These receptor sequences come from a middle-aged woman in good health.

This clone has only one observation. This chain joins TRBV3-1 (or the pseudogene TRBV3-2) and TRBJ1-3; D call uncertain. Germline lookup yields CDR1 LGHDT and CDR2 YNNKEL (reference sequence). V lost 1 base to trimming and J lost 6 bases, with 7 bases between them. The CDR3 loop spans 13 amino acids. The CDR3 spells CASSQGGTNTIYF. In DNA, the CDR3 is TGTGCCAGCAGCCAAGGGGGAACAAACACCATATATTTT.

The CDR3 here is CASSLAGQGPFGYTF. CDR3 nucleotides: TGTGCCAGCAGCTTAGCGGGGCAGGGGCCTTTTGGCTACACCTTC. This chain uses TRBV7-9 with TRBJ1-2, with D possibly being TRBD1 (6 bases). This CDR3 contains 15 residues. The germline V and J ends were trimmed by 0 bases and 7 bases, with 15 bases remaining between them. Germline CDR1 SEHNR, CDR2 FQNEAQ (reference sequence). Complete variable domain (other parts from reference TRBV7-9 and TRBJ1-2): DTGVSQNPRHKITKRGQNVTFRCDPISEHNRLYWYRQTLGQGPEFLTYFQNEAQLEKSRLLSDRFSAERPKGSFSTLEIQRTEQGDSAMYLCASSLAGQGPFGYTFGSGTRLTVV.

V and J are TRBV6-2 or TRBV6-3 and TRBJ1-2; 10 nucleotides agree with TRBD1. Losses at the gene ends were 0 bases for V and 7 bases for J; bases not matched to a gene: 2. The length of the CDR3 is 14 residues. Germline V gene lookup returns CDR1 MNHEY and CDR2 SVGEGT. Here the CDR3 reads CASSYSTGGGGYTF. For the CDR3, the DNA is TGTGCCAGCAGTTACTCGACAGGGGGCGGTGGCTACACCTTC.

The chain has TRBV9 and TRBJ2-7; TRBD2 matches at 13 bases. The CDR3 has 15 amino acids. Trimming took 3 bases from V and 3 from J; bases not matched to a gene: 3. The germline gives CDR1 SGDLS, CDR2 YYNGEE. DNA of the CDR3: TGTGCCAGCAGCGCGGGGACTAGCGGGATCTACGAGCAGTACTTC. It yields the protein CASSAGTSGIYEQYF.

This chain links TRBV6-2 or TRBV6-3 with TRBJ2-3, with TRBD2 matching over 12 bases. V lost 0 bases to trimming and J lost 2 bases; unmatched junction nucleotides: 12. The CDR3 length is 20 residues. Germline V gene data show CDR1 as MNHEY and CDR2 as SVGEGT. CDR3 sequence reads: CASSYSLAGGPSWSTDTQYF. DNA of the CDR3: TGTGCCAGCAGTTACTCTCTAGCGGGAGGGCCAAGTTGGTCCACAGATACGCAGTATTTT.

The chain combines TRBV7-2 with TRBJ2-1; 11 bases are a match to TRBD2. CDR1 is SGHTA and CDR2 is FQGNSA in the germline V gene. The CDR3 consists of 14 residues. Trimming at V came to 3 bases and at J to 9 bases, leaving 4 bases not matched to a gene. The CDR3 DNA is TGTGCCAGCAGCTTTAGCGGGGGGGCGATTGAGCAGTTCTTC. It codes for CASSFSGGAIEQFF.

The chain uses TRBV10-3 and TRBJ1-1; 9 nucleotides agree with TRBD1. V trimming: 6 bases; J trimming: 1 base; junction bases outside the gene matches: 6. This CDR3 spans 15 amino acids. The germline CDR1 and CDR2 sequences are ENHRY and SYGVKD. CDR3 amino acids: CAISLPGQGNTEAFF. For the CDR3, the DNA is TGTGCCATCAGCCTCCCGGGACAGGGGAACACTGAAGCTTTCTTT.

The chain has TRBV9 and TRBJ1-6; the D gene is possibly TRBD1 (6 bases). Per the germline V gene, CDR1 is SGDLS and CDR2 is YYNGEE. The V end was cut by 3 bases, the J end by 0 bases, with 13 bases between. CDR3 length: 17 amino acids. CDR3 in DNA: TGTGCCAGCAGCGAGGAGGGGGGGTTCTCCTATAATTCACCCCTCCACTTT. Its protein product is CASSEEGGFSYNSPLHF.

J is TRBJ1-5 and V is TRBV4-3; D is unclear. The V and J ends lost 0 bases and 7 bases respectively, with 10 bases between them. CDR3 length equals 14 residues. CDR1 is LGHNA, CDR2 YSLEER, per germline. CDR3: CASSQERESQPQHF. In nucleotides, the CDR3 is TGCGCCAGCAGCCAAGAACGGGAATCCCAGCCCCAGCATTTT.

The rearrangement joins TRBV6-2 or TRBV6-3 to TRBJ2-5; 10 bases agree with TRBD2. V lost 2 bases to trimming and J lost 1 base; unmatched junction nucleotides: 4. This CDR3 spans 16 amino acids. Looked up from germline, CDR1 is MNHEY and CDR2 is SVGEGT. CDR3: CASSYGLAEIQETQYF. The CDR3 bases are TGTGCCAGCAGTTACGGACTAGCGGAGATCCAAGAGACCCAGTACTTC.

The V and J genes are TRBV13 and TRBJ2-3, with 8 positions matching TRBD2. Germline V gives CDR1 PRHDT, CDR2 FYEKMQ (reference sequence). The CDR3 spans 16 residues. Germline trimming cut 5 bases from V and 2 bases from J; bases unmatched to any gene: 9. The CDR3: CASSHGTSGFTDTQYF. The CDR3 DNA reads TGTGCCAGCAGCCACGGCACTAGCGGATTCACAGATACGCAGTATTTT.

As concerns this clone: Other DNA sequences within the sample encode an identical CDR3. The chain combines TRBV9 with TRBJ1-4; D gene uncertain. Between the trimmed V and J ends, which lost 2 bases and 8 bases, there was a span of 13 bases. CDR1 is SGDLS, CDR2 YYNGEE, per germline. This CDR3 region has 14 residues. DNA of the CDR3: TGTGCCAGCAGCGTCAACAGAGTAGGGGAAAAACTGTTTTTT. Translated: CASSVNRVGEKLFF.

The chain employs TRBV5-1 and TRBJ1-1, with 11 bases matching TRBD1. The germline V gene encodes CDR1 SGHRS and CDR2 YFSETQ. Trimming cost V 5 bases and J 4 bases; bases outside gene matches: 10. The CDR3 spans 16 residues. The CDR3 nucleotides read TGCGCCAGCAGTCCAGGACAGGGGGCACTAGGCACTGAAGCTTTCTTT. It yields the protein CASSPGQGALGTEAFF.

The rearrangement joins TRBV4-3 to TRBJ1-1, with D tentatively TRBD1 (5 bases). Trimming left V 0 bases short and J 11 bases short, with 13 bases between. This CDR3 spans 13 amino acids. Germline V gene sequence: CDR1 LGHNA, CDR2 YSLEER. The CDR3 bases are TGCGCCAGCAGCCAAGATGGGGGGTTGGTCGCTTTCTTT. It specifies CASSQDGGLVAFF.

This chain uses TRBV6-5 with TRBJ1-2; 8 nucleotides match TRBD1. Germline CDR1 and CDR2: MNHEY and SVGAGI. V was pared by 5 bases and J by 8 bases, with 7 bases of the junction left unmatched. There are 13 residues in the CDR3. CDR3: CASSQDRVWGYTF. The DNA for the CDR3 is TGTGCCAGCAGTCAGGACAGGGTGTGGGGCTACACCTTC.

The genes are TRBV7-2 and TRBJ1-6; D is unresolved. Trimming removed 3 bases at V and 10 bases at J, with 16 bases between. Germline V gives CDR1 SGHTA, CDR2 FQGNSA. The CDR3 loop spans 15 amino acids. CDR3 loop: CASSLGRLISSPLHF. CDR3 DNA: TGTGCCAGCAGCTTGGGCAGGTTAATATCGTCACCCCTCCACTTT.

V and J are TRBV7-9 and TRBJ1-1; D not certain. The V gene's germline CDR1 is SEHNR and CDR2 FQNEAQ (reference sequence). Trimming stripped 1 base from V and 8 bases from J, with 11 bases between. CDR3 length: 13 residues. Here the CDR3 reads CASSLESVGEAFF. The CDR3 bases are TGTGCCAGCAGCTTAGAATCCGTAGGCGAAGCTTTCTTT. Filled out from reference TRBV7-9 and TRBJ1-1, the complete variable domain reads DTGVSQNPRHKITKRGQNVTFRCDPISEHNRLYWYRQTLGQGPEFLTYFQNEAQLEKSRLLSDRFSAERPKGSFSTLEIQRTEQGDSAMYLCASSLESVGEAFFGQGTRLTVV.

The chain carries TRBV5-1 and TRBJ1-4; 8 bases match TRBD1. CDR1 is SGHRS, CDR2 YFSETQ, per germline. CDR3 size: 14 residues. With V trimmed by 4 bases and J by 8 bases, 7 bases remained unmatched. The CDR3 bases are TGCGCCAGCAGCGCCCGACAGGGGCCGGAAAAACTGTTTTTT. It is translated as CASSARQGPEKLFF.

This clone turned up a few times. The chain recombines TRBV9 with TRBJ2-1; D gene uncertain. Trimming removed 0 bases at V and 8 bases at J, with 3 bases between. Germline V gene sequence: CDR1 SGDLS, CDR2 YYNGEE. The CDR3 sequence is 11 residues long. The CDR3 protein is CASSVEYEQFF. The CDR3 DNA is TGTGCCAGCAGCGTAGAGTATGAGCAGTTCTTC.

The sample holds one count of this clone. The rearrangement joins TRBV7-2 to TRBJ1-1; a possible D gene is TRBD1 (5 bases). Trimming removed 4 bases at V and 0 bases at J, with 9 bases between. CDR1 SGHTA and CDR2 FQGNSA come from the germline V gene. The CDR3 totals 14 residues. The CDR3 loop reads CASSSLTVNTEAFF. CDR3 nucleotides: TGTGCCAGCAGCTCCTTGACAGTGAACACTGAAGCTTTCTTT.

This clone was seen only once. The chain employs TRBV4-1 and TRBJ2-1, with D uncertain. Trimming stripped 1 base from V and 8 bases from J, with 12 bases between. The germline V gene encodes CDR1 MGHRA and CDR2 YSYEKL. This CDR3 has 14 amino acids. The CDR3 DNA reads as TGCGCCAGCAGCCAAGGGTGGGCCGGCGATGAGCAGTTCTTC. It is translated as CASSQGWAGDEQFF.

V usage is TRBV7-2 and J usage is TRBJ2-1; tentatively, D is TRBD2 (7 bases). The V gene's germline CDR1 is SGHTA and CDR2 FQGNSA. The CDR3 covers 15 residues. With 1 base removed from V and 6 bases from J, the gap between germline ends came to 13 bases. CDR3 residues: CASSLVGGGPNEQFF. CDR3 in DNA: TGTGCCAGCAGCTTAGTAGGGGGGGGTCCCAATGAGCAGTTCTTC. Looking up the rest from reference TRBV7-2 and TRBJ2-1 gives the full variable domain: GAGVSQSPSNKVTEKGKDVELRCDPISGHTALYWYRQSLGQGLEFLIYFQGNSAPDKSGLPSDRFSAERTGGSVSTLTIQRTQQEDSAVYLCASSLVGGGPNEQFFGPGTRLTVL.

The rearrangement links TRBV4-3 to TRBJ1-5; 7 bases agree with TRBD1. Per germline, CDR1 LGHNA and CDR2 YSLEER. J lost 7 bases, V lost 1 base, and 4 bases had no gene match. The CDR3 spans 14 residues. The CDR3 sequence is CASSQGQGVQPQHF. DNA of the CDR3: TGCGCCAGCAGCCAAGGGCAGGGGGTCCAGCCCCAGCATTTT.

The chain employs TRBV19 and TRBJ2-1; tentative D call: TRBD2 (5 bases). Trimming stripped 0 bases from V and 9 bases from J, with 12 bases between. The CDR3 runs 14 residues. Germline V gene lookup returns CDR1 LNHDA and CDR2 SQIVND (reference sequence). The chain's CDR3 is CASSIDGGFAEQFF. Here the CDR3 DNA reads TGTGCCAGTAGTATAGACGGCGGGTTTGCTGAGCAGTTCTTC.

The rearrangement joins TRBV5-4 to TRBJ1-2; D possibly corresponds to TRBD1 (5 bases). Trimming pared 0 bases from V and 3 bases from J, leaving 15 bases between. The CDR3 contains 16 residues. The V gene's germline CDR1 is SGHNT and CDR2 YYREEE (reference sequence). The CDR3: CASSLERGRAYYGYTF. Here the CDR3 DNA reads TGTGCCAGCAGCTTGGAGAGGGGCAGGGCCTACTATGGCTACACCTTC.

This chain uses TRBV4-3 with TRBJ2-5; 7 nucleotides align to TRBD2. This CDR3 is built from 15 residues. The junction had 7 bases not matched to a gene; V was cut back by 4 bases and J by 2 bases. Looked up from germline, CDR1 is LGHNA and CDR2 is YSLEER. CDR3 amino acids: CASSPMLAVQETQYF. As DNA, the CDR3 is TGCGCCAGCAGCCCTATGCTAGCGGTGCAAGAGACCCAGTACTTC.

Here the CDR3 reads CASSPVGEGRYGYTF. DNA for the CDR3: TGTGCCAGCTCACCAGTGGGAGAGGGGCGGTATGGCTACACCTTC. The chain uses TRBV18 and TRBJ1-2, with D possibly matching TRBD1 (5 bases). The CDR3 runs 15 residues. CDR1 is KGHSH, CDR2 LQKENI, per germline. V dropped 2 bases and J dropped 5 bases, with 15 bases sitting between them.

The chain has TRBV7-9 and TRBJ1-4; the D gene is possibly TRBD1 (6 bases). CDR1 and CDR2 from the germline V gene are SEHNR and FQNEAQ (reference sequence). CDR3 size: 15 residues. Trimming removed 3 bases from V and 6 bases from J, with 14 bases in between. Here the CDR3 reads CASSFTGGADEKLFF. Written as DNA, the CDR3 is TGTGCCAGCAGCTTCACCGGGGGCGCGGATGAAAAACTGTTTTTT.

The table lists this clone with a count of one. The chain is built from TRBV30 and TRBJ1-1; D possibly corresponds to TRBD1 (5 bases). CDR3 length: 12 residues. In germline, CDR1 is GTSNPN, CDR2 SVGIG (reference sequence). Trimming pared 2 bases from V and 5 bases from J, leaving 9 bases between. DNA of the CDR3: TGTGCCTGGAGTCGCCCAGGGACTGAAGCTTTCTTT. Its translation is CAWSRPGTEAFF.

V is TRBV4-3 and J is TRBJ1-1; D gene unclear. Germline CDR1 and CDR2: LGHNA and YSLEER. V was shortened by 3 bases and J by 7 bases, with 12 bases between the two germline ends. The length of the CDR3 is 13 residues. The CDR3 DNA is TGCGCCAGCAGCCAGATTAGAGACCTTGAAGCTTTCTTT. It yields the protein CASSQIRDLEAFF.

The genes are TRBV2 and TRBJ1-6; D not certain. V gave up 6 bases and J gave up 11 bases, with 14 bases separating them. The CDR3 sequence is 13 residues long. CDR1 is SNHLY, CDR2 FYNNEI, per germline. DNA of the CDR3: TGTGCCAGCAGATCAGACTTTCAACCACCCCTCCACTTT. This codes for CASRSDFQPPLHF.

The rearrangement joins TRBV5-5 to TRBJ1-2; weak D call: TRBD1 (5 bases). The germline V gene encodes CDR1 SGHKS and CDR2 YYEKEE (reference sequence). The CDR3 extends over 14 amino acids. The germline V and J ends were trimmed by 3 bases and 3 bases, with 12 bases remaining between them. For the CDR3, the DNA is TGTGCCAGCAGCTGGGGGTCGGGGCACTATGGCTACACCTTC. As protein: CASSWGSGHYGYTF.